This TCR beta chain was retrieved from a study of CD8 T cells in Susac syndrome. This clonotype was observed a single time. Germline CDR1 MNHEY, CDR2 SMNVEV (reference sequence). The V gene lost 4 bases and the J gene lost 9 bases, with 13 bases spanning the gap. The CDR3 is 14 amino acids. The authors carried out high-throughput sequencing of TCR beta. They applied it to CD8+ and CD4+ T cells obtained from blood. Each multiple sclerosis control was a treatment-naive patient with relapsing-remitting disease that was either stable or active. It was negative isolation that provided the CD8+ and CD4+ T cells, whereas TEMRA cells were enriched by FACS. It was with random hexamers that about 0.45 to 1 ug RNA was reverse transcribed. An immunoSEQ multiplex PCR generated amplified TCR beta CDR3 products spanning 54 Vbeta and 13 Jbeta. From the immunoSEQ multiplex PCR reads, TCRdb called clonotypes with MiXCR, one entry per CDR3 protein. The data show 170,000 or so distinct CDR3 sequences, with around 93% seen just once and roughly 0.1% held by the top ten.

This receptor was identified in a human donor with multiple sclerosis. This chain uses TRBV27 with TRBJ1-6, with D uncertain. Sequenced sample: CD4+ T cells from PBMCs. CDR3 sequence: CASSYLGVRSPLHF. CDR3 DNA sequence: TGTGCCAGCAGTTATCTTGGGGTACGTTCACCCCTCCACTTT.